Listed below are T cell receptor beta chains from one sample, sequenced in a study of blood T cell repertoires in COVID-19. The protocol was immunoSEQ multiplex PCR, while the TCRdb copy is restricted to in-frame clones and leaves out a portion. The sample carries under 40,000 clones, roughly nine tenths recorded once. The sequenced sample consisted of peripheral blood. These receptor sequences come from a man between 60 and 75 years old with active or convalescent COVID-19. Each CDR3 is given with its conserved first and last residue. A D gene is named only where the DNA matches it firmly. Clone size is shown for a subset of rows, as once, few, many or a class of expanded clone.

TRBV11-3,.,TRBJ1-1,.,TGTGCCAGCAGCTTCAACCGGGACACTGAAGCTTTCTTT,CASSFNRDTEAFF
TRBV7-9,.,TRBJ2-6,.,TGTGCCAGCAGCTTAGGGCCCCCAGGGGTAGGGGCCAACGTCCTGACTTTC,CASSLGPPGVGANVLTF
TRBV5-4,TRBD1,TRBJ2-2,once,TGTGCCAGCAGGTCCGGGACAGGGGGCTCGATACAAAGGACCGGGGAGCTGTTTTTT,CASRSGTGGSIQRTGELFF
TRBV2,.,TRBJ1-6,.,TGTGCCAGCAGTGAAGGCGCGGGGACCTATAATTCACCCCTCCACTTT,CASSEGAGTYNSPLHF
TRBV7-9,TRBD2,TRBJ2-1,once,TGTGCCAGCAGAGACCCCGGGACTATACACAATGAGCAGTTCTTC,CASRDPGTIHNEQFF
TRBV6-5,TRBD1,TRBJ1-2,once,TGTGCCAGCAGTTACTCGACAGGGAATTTGAACGGCTACACCTTC,CASSYSTGNLNGYTF
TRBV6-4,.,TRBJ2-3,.,TGTGCCAGCAGTTCTAGCGCCACAGATACGCAGTATTTT,CASSSSATDTQYF
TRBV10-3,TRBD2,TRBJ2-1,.,TGTGCCATCAGTGGTCGACTAGCGACAGATGAGCAGTTCTTC,CAISGRLATDEQFF
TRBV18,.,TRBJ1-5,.,TGTGCCAGCTCCCTACAGGGCTCCCCGATCCAGCCCCAGCATTTT,CASSLQGSPIQPQHF
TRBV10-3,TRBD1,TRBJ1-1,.,TGTGCCATCAGTGAGTCCAAGACAGGGAAAAGCACTGAAGCTTTCTTT,CAISESKTGKSTEAFF
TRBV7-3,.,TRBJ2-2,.,TGTGCCAGCAGCCCGTCGGCGGGCGGGGAGCTGTTTTTT,CASSPSAGGELFF
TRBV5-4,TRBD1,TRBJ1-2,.,TGTGCCAGCAGCTTATACAGGGGCTCTAACTATGGCTACACCTTC,CASSLYRGSNYGYTF